This note documents a single T cell receptor beta chain sequence. Its antigen is unknown. No qualities accompany the bases; no much larger clone lies one base away. TCRbeta CDR3 regions were amplified from genomic DNA by means of the immunoSEQ Assay, a bias-controlled multiplex PCR. The study's processing was this. Nucleated cell counts per sample were estimated from amplification of reference gene primers within the assay. To quantify the absolute abundance of each unique TCRbeta CDR3 rearrangement, sequence reads were collapsed and filtered. For each sample, productive Simpson clonality was calculated as the square root of Simpson's diversity index across productive rearrangements. TCRdb carries this immuneACCESS record with in-frame sequences only. Its versions omit some clonotypes, under half of them owing to an unresolved V gene in the studies checked, with the rest unexplained. That table supplies the V and J calls and clone size; D and trimming were determined from the DNA. This sample holds about 320,000 clones; over 75% were observed only once. Approximately 7.9% of the sample is held by the ten biggest clonotypes.

These data belong to a study of blood T cell repertoires in COVID-19 (dated by TCRdb to about 2020). General notes on the study: Collaborator samples came from the United States, Italy and Spain and covered acute and convalescent phases of COVID-19. The dataset comprised deeply sampled blood TCRbeta repertoires from subjects exposed to, actively infected with, or recovered from COVID-19. Where available, HLA class I and class II types were taken from metadata supplied by the sample provider and were not determined by assay-based typing. Samples were obtained from the ongoing ImmuneRACE study (first 160 participants) and from 1,200 or so subjects provided by 6 global collaborators. The material from the prospective study consisted of cDNA or gDNA derived from T cells, B-cell-depleted T cells, or PBMCs. Sample metadata almost always included a de-identified subject ID, COVID-19 status, age in years and sex. The repertoires were released in a freely available public database intended as a resource for research on the immune response to SARS-CoV-2.

The paper as a whole reports these results and caveats: The quantity of clinical and demographic metadata differed by source and by participant and was supplied without curation.

The CDR3 has 17 amino acids, counting the end cysteine and phenylalanine. Left in the record is the CDR3 DNA by itself, 51 bases read in frame from the first base. The germline V gene provides CDR1 SGHRS and CDR2 YFSETQ. V loses 0 bases of germline sequence and J loses 3 bases, and the interval between the two ends is 16 bases. The collaborating institutions used their own protocols to collect whole blood in K2EDTA tubes. For TCRbeta analysis, collaborators shipped samples in one of three forms: frozen whole blood, isolated PBMCs, or DNA extracted from either of those sample types. The chain uses TRBV5-1 and TRBJ2-4; possibly the D gene is TRBD2, per 5 matching bases. The receptor's source is a human donor in a cohort sampled during active COVID-19. The sequenced material came from peripheral blood. The sequenced DNA: TGCGCCAGCAGCTTGGAGTATTCCGGGATCAGCAAAAACATTCAGTACTTC. Translation gives CASSLEYSGISKNIQYF.